The source of this T cell receptor (beta chain) is a study of cytomegalovirus exposure and HLA in healthy donors. General study findings and limits: Accurate prediction of most subjects' HLA-A and HLA-B alleles from TCR beta sequences was reported.

Turning to this clone: The antigen is not known.

This CDR3 has 15 residues. CDR1 and CDR2 from the germline V gene are SGHAT and FQDESV (reference sequence). Between the trimmed V and J ends, which lost 2 bases and 1 base, there was a span of 9 bases. The PCR had 60 Vbeta and 13 Jbeta primers. The assay was immunoSEQ multiplex PCR, and TCRdb's table has in-frame clones only and misses some. The sample has around 57,000 clones; about 89% are singletons. The chain links TRBV11-1 to TRBJ2-1; D ambiguous. The TCR sequence derives from a young man in good health and CMV-seropositive. The sample consisted of PBMCs. The CDR3 sequence: CASSLSIGSYNEQFF. The CDR3 region has the DNA TGTGCCAGCAGCTTATCGATCGGTTCCTACAATGAGCAGTTCTTC.